The TCR beta chain described here comes from a study of Ad26.COV2.S vaccination and SARS-CoV-2 variants. Looking at the study overall: This donor came from the COV1001 trial of Ad26.COV2.S. Recipients of Ad26.COV2.S got it intramuscularly, once or twice 56 days apart.

The CDR3 runs 11 residues. Sample treatment: 15 to 20 received Ad26.COV2.S at low or high dose, single or two shots; about five received placebo; per-sample allocation not given. Collection of the samples took place on day 63 after the first injection of vaccine or placebo. Here immunoSEQ multiplex PCR was the method, and the copy in TCRdb shows in-frame clones only, minus some. The sample lists over 200,000 clones, 88% occurring once. Specimen: peripheral blood, collected in a trial of Ad26.COV2.S vaccine versus placebo. V usage is TRBV21-1 and J usage is TRBJ2-5. TRBV21-1 constitutes a pseudogene. This receptor was identified in a person aged 18-60 years who received the Ad26.COV2.S COVID-19 vaccine or a placebo. In nucleotides, the CDR3 is TGTGCCAAGGCGAGTTCGGAGACCCAGTACTTC. This gives the protein CAKASSETQYF.